This TCR beta chain came from a study of shared clonotypes between healthy human individuals. Sorted-subset replicate PCRs used around 200 ng of genomic DNA. This amount corresponded to about 30,000 T cell genomes. The method was immunoSEQ multiplex PCR; TCRdb's version includes in-frame clones alone and lacks a portion of them. In the table there are millions of clones, 90% to 95% of which are singletons. Study-wide results and limits: Larger estimated richness was generally recorded for naive subsets relative to memory subsets.

V lost 6 bases and J lost 3; bases outside the gene matches: 5. The germline V gene encodes CDR1 SGHTA and CDR2 FQGNSA. CDR3 size: 14 residues. A word on this clone: Its cognate antigen is unknown.

This receptor was taken from a man between 18 and 35 years old in good health. The sequenced sample consisted of naive CD4+ T cells sorted from blood. Subset specified: CD45RA+ positively selected. The chain employs TRBV7-2 and TRBJ1-5, with 7 nucleotides matching TRBD1. The CDR3 protein is CASSSDRDNQPQHF. The CDR3, as DNA: TGTGCCAGCAGTTCCGACAGGGACAATCAGCCCCAGCATTTT. The whole variable domain, filled in from reference TRBV7-2 and TRBJ1-5, reads GAGVSQSPSNKVTEKGKDVELRCDPISGHTALYWYRQSLGQGLEFLIYFQGNSAPDKSGLPSDRFSAERTGGSVSTLTIQRTQQEDSAVYLCASSSDRDNQPQHFGDGTRLSIL.